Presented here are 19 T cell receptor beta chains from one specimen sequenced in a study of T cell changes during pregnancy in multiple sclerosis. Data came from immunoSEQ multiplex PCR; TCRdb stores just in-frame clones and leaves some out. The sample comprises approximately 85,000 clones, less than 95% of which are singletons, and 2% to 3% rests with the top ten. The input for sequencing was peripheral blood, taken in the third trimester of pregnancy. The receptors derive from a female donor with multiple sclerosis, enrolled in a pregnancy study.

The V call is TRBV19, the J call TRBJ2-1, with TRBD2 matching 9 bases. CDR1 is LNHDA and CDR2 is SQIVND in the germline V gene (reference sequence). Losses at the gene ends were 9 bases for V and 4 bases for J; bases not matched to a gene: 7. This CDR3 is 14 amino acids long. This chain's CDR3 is CASRASGEYNEQFF. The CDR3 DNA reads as TGTGCCAGCAGGGCTAGCGGGGAGTACAATGAGCAGTTCTTC. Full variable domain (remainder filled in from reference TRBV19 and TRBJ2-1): DGGITQSPKYLFRKEGQNVTLSCEQNLNHDAMYWYRQDPGQGLRLIYYSQIVNDFQKGDIAEGYSVSREKKESFPLTVTSAQKNPTAFYLCASRASGEYNEQFFGPGTRLTVL.

CDR3 protein: CASKGQGAHEQYF. The CDR3 nucleotides are TGTGCCAGCAAGGGACAGGGGGCCCACGAGCAGTACTTC. This chain uses TRBV2 with TRBJ2-7; TRBD1 aligns across 12 bases. J gave up 5 bases and V 7 bases, and 3 bases lay outside the gene matches. This CDR3 spans 13 amino acids. Germline CDR1 SNHLY, CDR2 FYNNEI. Combining the CDR3 with reference TRBV2 and TRBJ2-7 gives the whole variable domain EPEVTQTPSHQVTQMGQEVILRCVPISNHLYFYWYRQILGQKVEFLVSFYNNEISEKSEIFDDQFSVERPDGSNFTLKIRSTKLEDSAMYFCASKGQGAHEQYFGPGTRLTVT.

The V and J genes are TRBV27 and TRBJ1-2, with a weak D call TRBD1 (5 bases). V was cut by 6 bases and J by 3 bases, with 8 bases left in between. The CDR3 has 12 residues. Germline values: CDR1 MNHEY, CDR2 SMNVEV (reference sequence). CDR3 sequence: CASSGGDYGYTF. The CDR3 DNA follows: TGTGCCAGCAGCGGGGGGGACTATGGCTACACCTTC.

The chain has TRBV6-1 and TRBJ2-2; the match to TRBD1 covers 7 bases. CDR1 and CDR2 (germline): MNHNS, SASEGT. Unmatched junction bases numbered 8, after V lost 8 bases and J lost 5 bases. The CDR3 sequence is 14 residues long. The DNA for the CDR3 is TGTGCCAGCCTTCGGACAGGATTTACCGGGGAGCTGTTTTTT. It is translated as CASLRTGFTGELFF.

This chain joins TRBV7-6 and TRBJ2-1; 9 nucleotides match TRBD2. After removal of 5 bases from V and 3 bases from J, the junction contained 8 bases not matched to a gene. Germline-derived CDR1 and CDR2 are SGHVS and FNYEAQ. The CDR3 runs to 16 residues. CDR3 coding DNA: TGTGCCAGCAGCCCCCGGGTAGCGGGGGACTACAATGAGCAGTTCTTC. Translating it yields CASSPRVAGDYNEQFF. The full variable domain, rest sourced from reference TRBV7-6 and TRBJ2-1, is GAGVSQSPRYKVTKRGQDVALRCDPISGHVSLYWYRQALGQGPEFLTYFNYEAQQDKSGLPNDRFSAERPEGSISTLTIQRTEQRDSAMYRCASSPRVAGDYNEQFFGPGTRLTVL.

CDR3 DNA: TGTGCCAGCGGGAGGGGGACTTCTAACTATGGCTACACCTTC. This codes for CASGRGTSNYGYTF. This rearrangement joins TRBV2 to TRBJ1-2; a possible D gene is TRBD1 (6 bases). Looked up from germline, CDR1 is SNHLY and CDR2 is FYNNEI. The CDR3 covers 14 residues. V gave up 8 bases and J gave up 0 bases, with 13 bases separating them.

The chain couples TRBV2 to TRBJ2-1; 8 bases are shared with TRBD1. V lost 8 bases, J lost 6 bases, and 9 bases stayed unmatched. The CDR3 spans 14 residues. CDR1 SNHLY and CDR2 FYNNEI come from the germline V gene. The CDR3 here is CASPPRTGTNEQFF. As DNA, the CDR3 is TGTGCCAGCCCACCCCGGACAGGGACCAATGAGCAGTTCTTC.

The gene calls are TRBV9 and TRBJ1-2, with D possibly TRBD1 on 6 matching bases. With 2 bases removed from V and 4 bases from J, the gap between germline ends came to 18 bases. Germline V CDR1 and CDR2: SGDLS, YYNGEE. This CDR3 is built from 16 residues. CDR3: CASSVSSVGATYGYTF. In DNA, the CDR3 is TGTGCCAGCAGCGTTAGTAGTGTGGGGGCTACCTATGGCTACACCTTC.

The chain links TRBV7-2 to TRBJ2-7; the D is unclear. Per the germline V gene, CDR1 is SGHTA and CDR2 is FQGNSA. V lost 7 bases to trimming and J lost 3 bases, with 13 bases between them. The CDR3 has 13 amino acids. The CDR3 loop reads CASTPRGSYEQYF. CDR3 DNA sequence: TGTGCCAGCACCCCCCGAGGCAGCTACGAGCAGTACTTC.

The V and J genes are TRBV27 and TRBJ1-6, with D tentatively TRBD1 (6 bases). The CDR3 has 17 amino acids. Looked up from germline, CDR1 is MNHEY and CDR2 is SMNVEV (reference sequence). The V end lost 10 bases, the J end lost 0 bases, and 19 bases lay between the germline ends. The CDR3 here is CATQAGGWDSYNSPLHF. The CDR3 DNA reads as TGTGCCACCCAAGCGGGGGGCTGGGACTCCTATAATTCACCCCTCCACTTT.

For the CDR3, the DNA is TGTGCCAGCAGACCCTTGACAGGGGAGTCCTATAATTCACCCCTCCACTTT. Its protein product is CASRPLTGESYNSPLHF. The V gene is TRBV27, the J gene TRBJ1-6; 8 positions agree with TRBD1. After removal of 6 bases from V and 1 base from J, the junction contained 8 bases not matched to a gene. The CDR3 runs to 17 residues. CDR1 and CDR2 (germline): MNHEY, SMNVEV (reference sequence).

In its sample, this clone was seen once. CDR3 sequence reads: CAWSSDSYNEQFF. The DNA of the CDR3 is TGTGCCTGGAGCTCCGACAGTTACAATGAGCAGTTCTTC. This rearrangement joins TRBV30 to TRBJ2-1; D possibly corresponds to TRBD1 (5 bases). The V gene's germline CDR1 is GTSNPN and CDR2 SVGIG (reference sequence). Trimming cost V 3 bases and J 4 bases, with 10 bases left between them. This CDR3 has 13 amino acids.

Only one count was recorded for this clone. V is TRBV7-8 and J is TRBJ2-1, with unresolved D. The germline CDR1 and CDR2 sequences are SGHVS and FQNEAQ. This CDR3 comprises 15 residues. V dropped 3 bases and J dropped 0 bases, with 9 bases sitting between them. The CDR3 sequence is CASSFLPVSYNEQFF. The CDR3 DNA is TGTGCCAGCAGCTTCCTACCGGTCTCCTACAATGAGCAGTTCTTC.

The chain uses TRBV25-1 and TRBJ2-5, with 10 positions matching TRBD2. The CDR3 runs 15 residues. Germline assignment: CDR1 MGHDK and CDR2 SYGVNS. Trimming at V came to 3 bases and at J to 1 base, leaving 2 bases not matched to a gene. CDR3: CASSDTSGAQETQYF. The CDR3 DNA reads TGTGCCAGCAGTGATACTAGCGGGGCCCAAGAGACCCAGTACTTC.

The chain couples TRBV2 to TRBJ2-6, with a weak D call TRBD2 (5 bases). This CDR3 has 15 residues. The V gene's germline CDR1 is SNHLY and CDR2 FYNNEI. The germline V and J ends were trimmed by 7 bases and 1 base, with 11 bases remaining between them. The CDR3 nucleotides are TGTGCCAGCACTAGTGAGGGTTCTGGGGCCAACGTCCTGACTTTC. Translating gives CASTSEGSGANVLTF.

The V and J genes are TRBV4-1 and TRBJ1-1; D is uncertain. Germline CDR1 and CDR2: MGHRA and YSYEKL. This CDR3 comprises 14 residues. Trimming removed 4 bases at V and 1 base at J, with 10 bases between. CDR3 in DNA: TGCGCCAGCAGCCTCAAGGCAGGGAACACTGAAGCTTTCTTT. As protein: CASSLKAGNTEAFF.

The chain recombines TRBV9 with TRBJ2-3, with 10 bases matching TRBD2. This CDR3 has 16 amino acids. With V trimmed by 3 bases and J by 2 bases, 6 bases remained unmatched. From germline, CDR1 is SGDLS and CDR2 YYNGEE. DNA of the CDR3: TGTGCCAGCAGCGCCAAACTAGCGGGGAACACAGATACGCAGTATTTT. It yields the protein CASSAKLAGNTDTQYF.

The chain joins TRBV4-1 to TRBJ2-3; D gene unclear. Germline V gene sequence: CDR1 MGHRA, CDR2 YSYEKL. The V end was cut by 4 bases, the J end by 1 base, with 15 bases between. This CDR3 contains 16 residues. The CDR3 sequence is CASSPRLNRGTDTQYF. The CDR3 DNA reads TGCGCCAGCAGCCCCCGGTTGAACCGAGGCACAGATACGCAGTATTTT.

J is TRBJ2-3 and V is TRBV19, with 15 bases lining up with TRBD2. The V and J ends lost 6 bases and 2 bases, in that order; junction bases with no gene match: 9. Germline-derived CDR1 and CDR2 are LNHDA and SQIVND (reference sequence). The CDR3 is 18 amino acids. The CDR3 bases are TGTGCCAGTAGCCCTGCGGGACTAGCGGGGGGCACCACAGATACGCAGTATTTT. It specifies CASSPAGLAGGTTDTQYF.